This TCR beta chain was recorded in a study of OX40 agonist ivuxolimab in advanced cancers. About the study as a whole: Ivuxolimab, which targeted the costimulatory receptor OX40 (CD134), was an agonistic, fully human IgG2 monoclonal antibody. Among the roughly 52 dose-escalation patients, approximately 20 had hepatocellular carcinoma, approximately 15 melanoma, 9 renal cell carcinoma and 9 head and neck cancer. The dose-escalation cohort was about 83% male with a mean age of about 58 years, ranging from roughly 23 to 90. Peripheral TCRbeta sequencing was intended to test whether TCR sequence diversity was altered and clonal T-cell expansion was caused by ivuxolimab. Intravenous ivuxolimab was administered to patients every 2 weeks at six dose levels: 0.01, 0.1, 0.3, 1.5, 3 and 10 mg/kg. The paper describes the monotherapy dose-escalation part (N = 52 patients) of the phase I trial of ivuxolimab. Partial responses were achieved by three dose-escalation patients, of whom one had hepatocellular carcinoma and two had cutaneous melanoma. Prior anti-PD-1, anti-PD-L1 or anti-CTLA-4 therapy was permitted, and checkpoint inhibitors had been received by around 39% of dose-escalation patients.

The trial excluded patients who had a history of autoimmune disease or who were on systemic immunosuppression. Peripheral blood for TCR sequencing was drawn from every dose cohort at baseline, at cycle 4 day 1 and at cycle 7 day 1. Samples were obtained from an open-label, multicenter, first-in-human phase I dose-escalation trial of ivuxolimab. Adults with locally advanced or metastatic head and neck squamous cell, hepatocellular, melanoma or renal cell carcinoma were enrolled in the trial. CD4+ and CD8+ T cells were sorted separately from peripheral blood before TCR sequencing. For this clone: Its antigen remains unidentified. Base qualities are missing; no much larger clone stands one base away.

Genomic DNA was isolated from the sorted cells so that the TCRbeta CDR3 region could be sequenced. TCRbeta CDR3 regions were sequenced using the immunoSEQ Assay. Not all clones reach the TCRdb copy of this immuneACCESS table, which keeps in-frame sequences only. Checked studies attribute under half of the gap to unresolved V genes and leave the rest unexplained. The sample has some 50,000 clones on record, roughly nine tenths of them singletons. The biggest ten clones account for 4.9% of the sample. What the authors observed across the whole study: Low levels of normalized T-cell clonal expansion were also shown by some nonresponding patients. At doses of 0.1 to 3.0 mg/kg, clonal expansion of both CD4+ and CD8+ T cells in blood was seen between baseline and week 6. Partial responders in the 0.1-3.0 mg/kg groups had among the lowest normalized peripheral clonal expansion, especially among CD8+ T cells. Antigen specificity was not determined for the clonally expanded peripheral T cells. After ivuxolimab, more expanded clones were found on average in CD8+ T cells than in CD4+ T cells.

The CDR3 sequence holds 12 residues, the cysteine and phenylalanine included. The retained sequence is limited to the CDR3, 36 bases, with the frame set at the first base. V is shortened by 7 bases, J by 2 bases, and the region joining them spans 8 bases. From a lookup of the germline V gene, CDR1 and CDR2 are SGHDN and FVKESK. The sample consisted of CD4+ or CD8+ T cells sorted from blood, taken in a trial of the OX40 agonist ivuxolimab. Recombination connected TRBV14 to TRBJ2-5; no D gene can be assigned with confidence. The sequence derives from an adult with an advanced solid tumor such as melanoma, head and neck, liver or kidney cancer. In nucleotide form, the sequence is TGTGCCAGCACAGGAAAGCAAGAGACCCAGTACTTC. Protein translation: CASTGKQETQYF.